Listed below are T cell receptor beta chains from one sample, sequenced in a study of T cell repertoires in cytomegalovirus infection. TCRdb reprocessed the reads via MiXCR and lists one record per CDR3 protein. The data contain under 70,000 distinct CDR3 sequences, more than 25% of them singletons. Antigens for these TCRs are unknown. The sequenced sample consisted of PBMCs, sequenced either directly or after in vitro stimulation (not recorded which). The receptor set was obtained from a human donor in good health (CMV status not recorded). Some clones in this sample may be carry-over from other donors' samples. Both conserved end residues are part of each CDR3. The order of the fields is V gene, D gene, clone size, J gene, CDR3 protein, CDR3 DNA. The D gene is left open where the match is weak. Not all rows give a size; the values are once, few, many and, for expanded clones, a class.

TRBV2,-,few,TRBJ1-1,CASSEPPGVRNTEAFF,TGTGCCAGCAGTGAACCCCCAGGGGTCAGGAACACTGAAGCTTTCTTT
TRBV11-3,-,few,TRBJ2-1,CASSPRGASNNEQFF,TGTGCCAGCAGCCCCAGAGGGGCTTCCAACAATGAGCAGTTCTTC
TRBV4-1,TRBD1,-,TRBJ2-7,CASSQDGAGGVEQYF,TGCGCCAGCAGCCAAGATGGGGCAGGGGGCGTGGAGCAGTACTTC
TRBV6-2/TRBV6-3,-,-,TRBJ2-3,CASSYSQSGSDTQYF,TGTGCCAGCAGTTACTCCCAAAGCGGATCAGATACGCAGTATTTT
TRBV29-1,TRBD1,few,TRBJ1-2,CSVSNRDSQANYGYTF,TGCAGCGTCAGTAACCGGGACAGCCAGGCTAACTATGGCTACACCTTC
TRBV7-6,-,-,TRBJ2-5,CASSSEDQETQYF,TGTGCCAGCAGCTCTGAAGACCAAGAGACCCAGTACTTC
TRBV29-1,-,few,TRBJ1-4,CSVVSGANEKLFF,TGCAGCGTTGTATCGGGAGCTAATGAAAAACTGTTTTTT
TRBV7-9,TRBD1,-,TRBJ2-7,CASSAYRQGVLLYEQYF,TGTGCCAGCAGCGCCTACCGACAGGGAGTGCTCCTCTACGAGCAGTACTTC
TRBV7-4,TRBD1,-,TRBJ1-2,CASSSGQPYGYTF,TGTGCCAGCAGCTCGGGACAGCCCTATGGCTACACCTTC
TRBV6-6,TRBD2,few,TRBJ2-1,CASSYAGTSYEQFF,TGTGCCAGCAGTTATGCCGGGACTAGCTATGAGCAGTTCTTC
TRBV2,-,once,TRBJ2-7,CASREEGPSYEQYF,TGTGCCAGCAGGGAGGAGGGCCCCTCCTACGAGCAGTACTTC
TRBV20-1,-,-,TRBJ2-7,CSARDDWAAYEQYF,TGCAGTGCTAGAGATGATTGGGCAGCCTACGAGCAGTACTTC
TRBV7-2,-,-,TRBJ2-5,CASSLGGFETQYF,TGTGCCAGCAGCTTAGGGGGATTCGAGACCCAGTACTTC
TRBV7-7,TRBD1,few,TRBJ1-5,CASDRARNQPQHF,TGTGCCAGCGACAGGGCTCGCAATCAGCCCCAGCATTTT
TRBV5-5,TRBD1,-,TRBJ2-2,CASSLDRVGTGELFF,TGTGCCAGCAGCTTAGACAGGGTGGGGACCGGGGAGCTGTTTTTT
TRBV19,-,-,TRBJ1-6,CASSLQGYSPLHF,TGTGCCAGTAGTCTACAGGGTTATTCACCCCTCCACTTT
TRBV30,-,-,TRBJ2-7,CAWSAAYEQYF,TGTGCCTGGAGTGCGGCCTACGAGCAGTACTTC
TRBV7-2,-,few,TRBJ1-6,CASSLRGWDSPLHF,TGTGCCAGCAGCTTGCGGGGGTGGGATTCACCCCTCCACTTT
TRBV18,-,few,TRBJ2-3,CASSSGRTDTQYF,TGTGCCAGCTCATCCGGCCGAACAGATACGCAGTATTTT
TRBV11-2,-,-,TRBJ2-2,CASSLTGTLSSRAGELFF,TGTGCCAGCAGCTTAACCGGGACCCTCAGTTCACGGGCCGGGGAGCTGTTTTTT
TRBV27,TRBD2,few,TRBJ2-1,CASSSTSGRATYEQFF,TGTGCCAGCAGTTCGACTAGCGGGAGGGCCACGTATGAGCAGTTCTTC
TRBV12-3/TRBV12-4,TRBD2,few,TRBJ2-1,CASTSGGLQLNEQFF,TGTGCCAGCACCTCGGGGGGGCTTCAACTCAATGAGCAGTTCTTC
TRBV12-5,-,-,TRBJ2-5,CASGLGKGRETQYF,TGTGCTAGTGGTTTAGGAAAGGGACGAGAGACCCAGTACTTC
TRBV28,-,many,TRBJ1-2,CASSFFPRRQNHGYTF,TGTGCCAGCAGTTTTTTTCCCCGACGACAGAACCATGGCTACACCTTC
TRBV20-1,TRBD2,-,TRBJ2-3,CSARELAGEGTQYF,TGCAGTGCTAGAGAGCTAGCGGGGGAGGGTACGCAGTATTTT
TRBV20-1,TRBD2,-,TRBJ2-1,CSASLWGGAYNEQFF,TGCAGTGCTAGCCTATGGGGGGGGGCCTACAATGAGCAGTTCTTC
TRBV12-3/TRBV12-4,-,few,TRBJ2-6,CASRPYSGANVLTF,TGTGCCAGCAGACCCTACTCTGGGGCCAACGTCCTGACTTTC
TRBV4-1,TRBD1,-,TRBJ1-5,CASSHRGLVNQPQHF,TGCGCCAGCAGCCACAGGGGGTTAGTCAATCAGCCCCAGCATTTT
TRBV7-6,TRBD1,many,TRBJ2-1,CASSRTGGEQFF,TGTGCCAGCAGCAGGACAGGGGGCGAGCAGTTCTTC
TRBV20-1,-,few,TRBJ2-1,CSATSGSYNEQFF,TGCAGTGCCACGAGCGGTTCCTACAATGAGCAGTTCTTC
TRBV4-1,-,-,TRBJ2-1,CASSQLPGAYNEQFF,TGCGCCAGCAGCCAATTGCCGGGGGCCTACAATGAGCAGTTCTTC
TRBV19,-,-,TRBJ1-1,CASSGMWTETKNTEAFF,TGTGCCAGTAGTGGAATGTGGACAGAAACAAAGAACACTGAAGCTTTCTTT
TRBV15,-,few,TRBJ1-5,CATRGVGASNQPQHF,TGTGCCACCAGAGGGGTGGGGGCGAGCAATCAGCCCCAGCATTTT
TRBV28,-,many,TRBJ1-5,CASTGFGQPQHF,TGTGCCAGCACAGGGTTTGGTCAGCCCCAGCATTTT
TRBV25-1,-,-,TRBJ1-2,CASSDPATGRDGGYTF,TGTGCCAGCAGTGACCCCGCAACAGGACGGGATGGGGGCTACACCTTC
TRBV5-1,-,-,TRBJ2-5,CASSISGQETQYF,TGCGCCAGCAGCATCAGTGGCCAAGAGACCCAGTACTTC
TRBV19,-,many,TRBJ1-4,CASKRTATNEKLFF,TGTGCCAGTAAGCGGACAGCAACTAATGAAAAACTGTTTTTT
TRBV11-2,TRBD2,-,TRBJ2-3,CASSGGRWGEGLAQYF,TGTGCCAGTAGCGGGGGACGGTGGGGCGAGGGTTTGGCGCAGTATTTT
TRBV28,TRBD2,few,TRBJ2-1,CASSSSGGQAGGEQFF,TGTGCCAGCAGCTCTTCCGGAGGGCAGGCGGGGGGTGAGCAGTTCTTC
TRBV15,-,-,TRBJ2-5,CATSRGTMAQYF,TGTGCCACCAGCAGAGGCACCATGGCCCAGTACTTC
TRBV7-6,-,few,TRBJ1-5,CASSLRGNQPQHF,TGTGCCAGCAGCTTACGGGGGAATCAGCCCCAGCATTTT
TRBV7-2,-,many,TRBJ1-2,CASIQDPNIGGYTF,TGTGCCAGCATCCAAGACCCGAATATAGGTGGCTACACCTTC
TRBV4-1,-,few,TRBJ2-3,CASSHSREGTDTQYF,TGCGCCAGCAGCCACTCCAGGGAGGGCACAGATACGCAGTATTTT
TRBV9,-,-,TRBJ2-7,CASSVASAGEQYF,TGTGCCAGCAGCGTAGCTTCAGCAGGCGAGCAGTACTTC